This T cell receptor beta chain emerged from a study of PD-L1 blockade in urothelial cancer. About the research overall: Earlier, patients had received 0 to 3 chemotherapy regimens. Blood analysis took place 3 weeks (second dose) and 6 weeks after treatment start. T cell content in blood samples showed a median of about 140,000.

Sample time point: pretreatment peripheral blood. Looked up from germline, CDR1 is MDHEN and CDR2 is SYDVKM. After removal of 5 bases from V and 4 bases from J, the junction contained 13 bases not matched to a gene. The CDR3 loop spans 16 amino acids. Sequencing was performed with immunoSEQ multiplex PCR; in TCRdb, only in-frame clones are kept and a portion is missing. There are 100,000 to 150,000 clones in the sample; approximately 88% occur only once, and around 3.2% lies in the top ten. The sequence was collected from a man aged 45 to 65 with urothelial cancer. The input for sequencing was PBMCs, taken around atezolizumab (anti-PD-L1) treatment. The rearrangement uses TRBV28 and TRBJ1-2; 7 nucleotides line up with TRBD1. In nucleotides, the CDR3 is TGTGCCAGCAGTATGGTAGGGACAGCTCTTTTCTATGGCTACACCTTC. Amino acid sequence: CASSMVGTALFYGYTF.